This T cell receptor (beta chain) was identified during a study of T cells in localized non-small cell lung cancer. Broader study findings: Without multi-region sequencing, intratumor heterogeneity could not be excluded. Adjacent uninvolved lung tissue had the highest T cell clonality, exceeding tumor.

TCRdb's table, derived via immunoSEQ multiplex PCR, lists solely in-frame clones and lacks some. In the table there are 3,000 or so clones, around 25% of which are singletons. This clone is categorized as medium-sized (0.01 to 0.1%). The antigen is not known. This TCR derives from an older male donor with stage II lung adenocarcinoma. Sequenced here: lung tumor tissue, sampled before any cancer treatment.

CDR3 nucleotides: TGTGCCAGCAGCTTAAAACGGGTCCCGAACACCGGGGAGCTGTTTTTT. This sequence encodes CASSLKRVPNTGELFF. The chain employs TRBV7-5 and TRBJ2-2; the table names TRBD2, a call not compared with the DNA. TRBV7-5 is listed as a pseudogene. The CDR3 covers 16 residues.